This T cell receptor (beta chain) was captured by sequencing in a study of graft-versus-host responses after intestinal transplantation. Study at large: The whole recipient group had anti-thymocyte globulin induction followed by tacrolimus and steroids for roughly three years. General observations from the study: Clonal ratios of graft-versus-host to host-versus-graft in allografts were high for patients exhibiting graft-donor T cell macrochimerism.

The CDR3 is made up of 13 amino acids. Germline CDR1 LGHNA, CDR2 YSLEER. V lost 4 bases to trimming and J lost 0 bases, with 6 bases between them. Irradiated, violet-dye-labeled stimulator cells, some 200,000 in number, were plated with some 200,000 CFSE-labeled responder cells. In its sample, this clone was seen a few times. The repertoire was sequenced with immunoSEQ multiplex PCR; TCRdb's copy has only in-frame clones and lacks some. The sample has over 15,000 clones; under 45% are singletons. This chain links TRBV4-3 with TRBJ1-1; D unresolved. The receptor's source is a human patient who received an intestinal transplant. The sample here was alloreactive CD8+ T cells from a mixed lymphocyte reaction culture, taken before intestinal transplant. Subset reported: CFSE-low proliferating T cells sorted from roughly 6-day pre-transplant mixed lymphocyte reaction (GvH or HvG direction). The CDR3 here is CASSRGLNTEAFF. The CDR3 coding sequence is TGCGCCAGCAGCCGTGGCCTGAACACTGAAGCTTTCTTT.